These 31 T cell receptor beta chains were sequenced from one sample in a study of CD8+CD57+ T cells in acquired aplastic anemia. Patients sequenced had flow cytometry evidence of CD8+CD57+ cell expansion. For CDR3 and TCR beta VDJ profiling, genomic DNA was the template used. TCRdb processed the reads anew with MiXCR; each CDR3 protein has one entry. The table includes roughly 200,000 distinct CDR3 sequences, roughly 60% detected once. Sequencing was performed on sorted CD4+, CD8+, or CD8+CD57+ T cells (not recorded which) from PBMCs. These receptors were taken from a human donor with aplastic anemia.

The rearrangement uses TRBV15 and TRBJ2-2, with TRBD1 matching over 9 bases. J was trimmed by 6 bases and V by 5 bases; bases with no gene match: 4. CDR3 length: 14 residues. Germline assignment: CDR1 LNHNV and CDR2 YYDKDF (reference sequence). CDR3 sequence (DNA): TGTGCCACCAGCGGGACAGGGAGGTCCGGGGAGCTGTTTTTT. It yields the protein CATSGTGRSGELFF.

This clonotype was recorded a few times. V usage is TRBV15 and J usage is TRBJ2-1; the D gene is possibly TRBD2 (7 bases). The CDR3 is 15 amino acids. Trimming removed 5 bases at V and 8 bases at J, with 19 bases between. CDR1 is LNHNV, CDR2 YYDKDF, per germline (reference sequence). CDR3 sequence (DNA): TGTGCCACCAGCGGGGGGGGCAGGGAGGGCTATGAGCAGTTCTTC. Protein: CATSGGGREGYEQFF.

The CDR3 bases are TGCAGTGTTGGCGGGGCGTTGATAGATACGCAGTATTTT. Its translation: CSVGGALIDTQYF. V and J are TRBV20-1 and TRBJ2-3; a weak D match, TRBD2 (6 bases). The ends were cut back, 7 bases at V and 5 bases at J, with 16 bases in the middle. This CDR3 has 13 residues. Germline V gene sequence: CDR1 DFQATT, CDR2 SNEGSKA (reference sequence).

CDR3 in DNA: TGTGCCAGCAGCTTACGCCCCTCCAGGGGAACCACGGACACCGGGGAGCTGTTTTTT. Translation: CASSLRPSRGTTDTGELFF. The chain uses TRBV7-8 and TRBJ2-2; D is perhaps TRBD1 (6 bases). The CDR3 sequence is 19 residues long. Germline lookup yields CDR1 SGHVS and CDR2 FQNEAQ. Trimming cost V 2 bases and J 3 bases, with 22 bases left between them.

This clonotype was seen a single time. The junction differs from germline at one of its ends, possibly a read error. This rearrangement joins TRBV3-1 to TRBJ2-7; D gene unclear. Germline loops: CDR1 LGHDT, CDR2 YNNKEL (reference sequence). The CDR3 runs to 13 residues. The CDR3 nucleotides are TGTGCCAGCAGCCAAGGGACCCCCTACGAACAGTACTTC. Its translation: CASSQGTPYEQYF.

The chain carries TRBV9 and TRBJ1-1; 9 nucleotides line up with TRBD1. Trimming removed 0 bases from V and 7 bases from J; junction bases left unmatched: 1. Germline-derived CDR1 and CDR2 are SGDLS and YYNGEE. The CDR3 contains 13 residues. CDR3 nucleotides: TGTGCCAGCAGCGTAGTGACAGGGGGTGAAGCTTTCTTT. Translating gives CASSVVTGGEAFF.

There are many counts of this clonotype. The chain uses TRBV5-5 and TRBJ1-6; 8 bases agree with TRBD1. V was pared by 6 bases and J by 7 bases, with 6 bases of the junction left unmatched. The CDR3 runs to 14 residues. Germline V lookup: CDR1 SGHKS, CDR2 YYEKEE (reference sequence). The chain's CDR3 is CASTPRTGNSPLHF. Written as DNA, the CDR3 is TGTGCCAGCACCCCCCGGACAGGGAATTCACCCCTCCACTTT. The variable domain in full, completed from reference TRBV5-5 and TRBJ1-6, reads DAGVTQSPTHLIKTRGQQVTLRCSPISGHKSVSWYQQVLGQGPQFIFQYYEKEERGRGNFPDRFSARQFPNYSSELNVNALLLGDSALYLCASTPRTGNSPLHFGNGTRLTVT.

This clonotype was picked up many times. The rearrangement links TRBV5-1 to TRBJ2-3, with D possibly matching TRBD2 (5 bases). The germline CDR1 and CDR2 sequences are SGHRS and YFSETQ. The CDR3 length is 14 residues. Trimming took off 5 bases at V and 2 bases at J, with 12 bases between the two ends. The CDR3 reads CASSYRLLTDTQYF. For the CDR3, the DNA is TGCGCCAGCAGTTATCGACTACTCACAGATACGCAGTATTTT.

This clonotype occurred many times. The J gene is TRBJ2-1, the V gene TRBV5-1; D tentatively reads TRBD1 or TRBD2 (5 bases each). Germline V CDR1 and CDR2: SGHRS, YFSETQ. The ends were cut back, 3 bases at V and 6 bases at J, with 13 bases in the middle. The CDR3 length is 14 residues. For the CDR3, the DNA is TGCGCCAGCAGCTCGGGACCCCCCCCCAATGAGCAGTTCTTC. Protein: CASSSGPPPNEQFF. Full variable domain (rest looked up from reference TRBV5-1 and TRBJ2-1): KAGVTQTPRYLIKTRGQQVTLSCSPISGHRSVSWYQQTPGQGLQFLFEYFSETQRNKGNFPGRFSGRQFSNSRSEMNVSTLELGDSALYLCASSSGPPPNEQFFGPGTRLTVL.

This chain links TRBV12-3 or TRBV12-4 with TRBJ2-4; 7 bases line up with TRBD1. The CDR3 covers 14 residues. Losses at the gene ends were 2 bases for V and 8 bases for J; bases not matched to a gene: 6. The CDR3: CASSLRDSIYIQYF. The CDR3, as DNA: TGTGCCAGCAGTTTACGGGACAGCATTTACATTCAGTACTTC.

This clonotype was picked up many times. The DNA of the CDR3 is TGCGCCAGCAGCCAAGTACCGCTTGACTCTGGGGCCAACGTCCTGACTTTC. Translating it yields CASSQVPLDSGANVLTF. The J gene is TRBJ2-6, the V gene TRBV4-1; D uncertain. The CDR3 is 17 residues long. The germline gives CDR1 MGHRA, CDR2 YSYEKL. V lost 1 base, J lost 0 bases, and 10 bases lay in between.

This clonotype appeared a single time. The CDR3 region is CASSGTGGVGETQYF. CDR3 nucleotides: TGTGCCAGCAGCGGTACAGGGGGGGTGGGAGAGACCCAGTACTTC. The genes are TRBV7-9 and TRBJ2-5, with D possibly TRBD1 on 8 matching bases. Trimming left V 5 bases short and J 4 bases short, with 17 bases between. CDR1 and CDR2 (germline): SEHNR, FQNEAQ (reference sequence). The CDR3 runs 15 residues.

The table lists this clonotype with many counts. The chain combines TRBV6-6 with TRBJ2-5, with D tentatively TRBD2 (5 bases). The CDR3 loop spans 14 amino acids. The germline CDR1 and CDR2 sequences are MNHNY and SVGAGI (reference sequence). V was shortened by 2 bases and J by 1 base, with 8 bases between the two germline ends. The CDR3 DNA follows: TGTGCCAGCAGTTACCTCGGGATCCAAGAGACCCAGTACTTC. Its protein product is CASSYLGIQETQYF.

The CDR3 spells CATARGYGEKLFF. DNA of the CDR3: TGTGCCACCGCGAGGGGGTACGGTGAAAAACTGTTTTTT. The gene calls are TRBV7-2 and TRBJ1-4; perhaps TRBD1 as D (6 bases). Germline values: CDR1 SGHTA, CDR2 FQGNSA. There are 13 residues in the CDR3. Trimming cost V 10 bases and J 7 bases, with 16 bases left between them. Based on the CDR3 plus reference TRBV7-2 and TRBJ1-4, the full variable domain is GAGVSQSPSNKVTEKGKDVELRCDPISGHTALYWYRQSLGQGLEFLIYFQGNSAPDKSGLPSDRFSAERTGGSVSTLTIQRTQQEDSAVYLCATARGYGEKLFFGSGTQLSVL.

The rearrangement uses TRBV11-2 and TRBJ1-2; tentative D call: TRBD1 (5 bases). V shed 6 bases and J shed 5 bases, with 22 bases lying between them. This CDR3 is 16 amino acids long. The germline V gene encodes CDR1 SGHAT and CDR2 FQNNGV. CDR3 in amino acids: CASSPGRGRGRYGYTF. The CDR3 region has the DNA TGTGCCAGCAGTCCCGGACGGGGACGGGGTCGATATGGCTACACCTTC. Full variable domain (rest looked up from reference TRBV11-2 and TRBJ1-2): EAGVAQSPRYKIIEKRQSVAFWCNPISGHATLYWYQQILGQGPKLLIQFQNNGVVDDSQLPKDRFSAERLKGVDSTLKIQPAKLEDSAVYLCASSPGRGRGRYGYTFGSGTRLTVV.

The rearrangement links TRBV13 to TRBJ2-7; unclear D gene. Germline lookup yields CDR1 PRHDT and CDR2 FYEKMQ (reference sequence). The CDR3 has 13 amino acids. Between the trimmed V and J ends, which lost 6 bases and 4 bases, there was a span of 13 bases. CDR3 sequence reads: CASSLSLGYEQYF. As DNA, the CDR3 is TGTGCCAGCAGTTTATCCCTGGGATACGAGCAGTACTTC.

The chain has TRBV7-2 and TRBJ1-2, with D maybe TRBD1 (5 bases). The CDR3 runs to 15 residues. The ends were cut back, 4 bases at V and 7 bases at J, with 19 bases in the middle. The germline V gene encodes CDR1 SGHTA and CDR2 FQGNSA. The CDR3 region has the DNA TGTGCCAGCAGCTCGACCATCGGGCGGAGGGGTGGCTACACCTTC. Protein: CASSSTIGRRGGYTF.

This chain joins TRBV30 and TRBJ1-2; D is uncertain. The germline V gene has CDR1 GTSNPN and CDR2 SVGIG (reference sequence). Between the trimmed V and J ends, which lost 3 bases and 4 bases, there was a span of 9 bases. The CDR3 runs to 12 residues. The CDR3 coding sequence is TGTGCCTGGAGCGCTCGGACCTATGGCTACACCTTC. This sequence encodes CAWSARTYGYTF.

This clonotype occurred many times. The rearrangement uses TRBV28 and TRBJ1-1, with D maybe TRBD1 (5 bases). The CDR3 has 14 residues. Germline-derived CDR1 and CDR2 are MDHEN and SYDVKM. V lost 2 bases and J lost 1, with 8 bases in between. The CDR3: CASSLDTGNTEAFF. The CDR3 coding sequence is TGTGCCAGCAGTTTAGACACAGGGAACACTGAAGCTTTCTTT.

This chain joins TRBV6-1 and TRBJ2-5; D call uncertain. The germline V gene encodes CDR1 MNHNS and CDR2 SASEGT. The V end was cut by 5 bases, the J end by 7 bases, with 11 bases between. This CDR3 spans 12 amino acids. The chain's CDR3 is CASSSGFGTQYF. DNA of the CDR3: TGTGCCAGCAGTTCGGGTTTCGGGACCCAGTACTTC.

This clonotype showed up just once. This chain uses TRBV24-1 with TRBJ2-7, with TRBD1 matching 8 bases. The CDR3 length is 15 residues. CDR1 is KGHDR, CDR2 SFDVKD, per germline. V was pared by 3 bases and J by 7 bases, with 10 bases of the junction left unmatched. The CDR3 DNA is TGTGCCACCAGTGATGTACGGGACAACAGGGGGGAGCAGTACTTC. This sequence encodes CATSDVRDNRGEQYF.

The chain couples TRBV6-5 to TRBJ2-2; D is possibly TRBD2 (7 bases). V was cut by 4 bases and J by 3 bases, with 15 bases left in between. This CDR3 has 16 residues. Germline CDR1 reads MNHEY; CDR2 reads SVGAGI. CDR3 sequence reads: CASSSGGDGYTGELFF. CDR3 DNA sequence: TGTGCCAGCAGTTCGGGGGGCGATGGCTACACCGGGGAGCTGTTTTTT.

V gene TRBV19 combines with J gene TRBJ2-1; 11 bases are a match to TRBD2. Germline lookup yields CDR1 LNHDA and CDR2 SQIVND (reference sequence). This CDR3 contains 16 residues. Trimming at V came to 5 bases and at J to 4 bases, leaving 7 bases not matched to a gene. CDR3 DNA sequence: TGTGCCAGTAGTGCACAACTAGCGGGGGCTTACAATGAGCAGTTCTTC. It specifies CASSAQLAGAYNEQFF.

This rearrangement joins TRBV24-1 to TRBJ2-3; D gene unclear. V lost 9 bases and J lost 0, with 3 bases in between. Germline lookup yields CDR1 KGHDR and CDR2 SFDVKD. The CDR3 has 11 residues. Here the CDR3 reads CATSSTDTQYF. The CDR3 DNA is TGTGCCACCTCTAGCACAGATACGCAGTATTTT.

The V call is TRBV2, the J call TRBJ1-5; D not resolved. Germline loops: CDR1 SNHLY, CDR2 FYNNEI. The CDR3 is 13 amino acids. V gave up 6 bases and J gave up 5 bases, with 11 bases separating them. The CDR3 bases are TGTGCCAGCAGCGCGACCATCGATCAGCCCCAGCATTTT. Translated: CASSATIDQPQHF.

This CDR3 is CSARRTSGGQTQYF. CDR3 nucleotide sequence: TGCAGTGCTAGGCGAACTAGCGGGGGGCAGACCCAGTACTTC. The chain carries TRBV20-1 and TRBJ2-5; 12 bases fit TRBD2. Germline V gene data show CDR1 as DFQATT and CDR2 as SNEGSKA (reference sequence). V lost 3 bases and J lost 6; bases outside the gene matches: 5. The CDR3 is made up of 14 amino acids.

This sequence joins TRBV2 and TRBJ2-7; D perhaps matches TRBD1 (6 bases). This CDR3 comprises 14 residues. From germline, CDR1 is SNHLY and CDR2 FYNNEI. Trimming pared 3 bases from V and 1 base from J, leaving 10 bases between. The DNA for the CDR3 is TGTGCCAGCAGTGAGTTTCAGGGGTCCTACGAGCAGTACTTC. Translating gives CASSEFQGSYEQYF.

CDR3 protein: CASSLVRGAGEQYF. The CDR3 region has the DNA TGTGCCAGCAGCTTAGTTCGTGGGGCTGGCGAGCAGTACTTC. The chain recombines TRBV7-9 with TRBJ2-7, with D perhaps matching TRBD1 (5 bases). Deletions cut 1 base from V and 6 bases from J, with 13 bases between. CDR1 and CDR2 (germline): SEHNR, FQNEAQ (reference sequence). The CDR3 totals 14 residues.

Details on this clonotype: No conserved phenylalanine or tryptophan ends this CDR3, so it is likely a read error. Because the CDR3's place on the DNA is in doubt, the DNA is left out and the CDR3 is given as listed by TCRdb. This chain connects TRBV6-6 to TRBJ2-5. Both ends counted, the CDR3 spans 15 residues. Germline CDR1 and CDR2: MNHNY and SVGAGI (reference sequence). CDR3 sequence reads: CASSYTTMYGYTFGS.

The CDR3 nucleotides are TGCAGCGTCCATCTGACAGGGGGAAATTACAATGAGCAGTTCTTC. Its translation is CSVHLTGGNYNEQFF. V and J are TRBV29-1 and TRBJ2-1, with 9 bases aligning to TRBD1. CDR1 is SQVTM and CDR2 is ANQGSEA in the germline V gene. This CDR3 contains 15 residues. The V segment lost 6 bases and the J segment 4 bases; nucleotides outside the gene matches: 10.

This chain uses TRBV20-1 with TRBJ2-7, with 8 bases lining up with TRBD1. This CDR3 has 14 residues. Unmatched junction bases numbered 9, after V lost 2 bases and J lost 6 bases. Germline V gene sequence: CDR1 DFQATT, CDR2 SNEGSKA (reference sequence). The DNA of the CDR3 is TGCAGTGCTAGAAATCTACAGGGGGAAGGCGAGCAGTACTTC. Translating it yields CSARNLQGEGEQYF.